This TCR beta chain is from a study of shared clonotypes between healthy human individuals. Study background: CD8 memory received one plate per donor, CD8 naive two, CD4 memory three and CD4 naive three.

Caucasian adults residing in Nashville, Tennessee made up all the donors. Investigators divided CD4+ cells into CD45RA+ naive and CD45RA-negative memory subsets. Authors' methods: ImmunoSEQ supplied junction-only sequences lacking quality scores, so filtering was different. Some clones are missing from TCRdb's copy, which holds only in-frame ones; the method was immunoSEQ multiplex PCR. V, J and clone size were drawn from that table, and D and trimming were deduced from the DNA. The data show over a million clones, about 80% seen once. Trimming removed 0 bases from V and 2 bases from J, with 4 bases in between. The CDR3 extends over 13 amino acids. The germline CDR1 and CDR2 sequences are SGHAT and FQNNGV.

This clonotype was obtained from a man younger than 30 in good health. The sequenced material came from memory CD4+ T cells sorted from blood. This sample's subset: CD45RA-negative fraction. The chain employs TRBV11-2 and TRBJ1-2, with D hard to call. The CDR3 loop is CASSLETNYGYTF. CDR3 coding DNA: TGTGCCAGCAGCTTAGAGACAAACTATGGCTACACCTTC.